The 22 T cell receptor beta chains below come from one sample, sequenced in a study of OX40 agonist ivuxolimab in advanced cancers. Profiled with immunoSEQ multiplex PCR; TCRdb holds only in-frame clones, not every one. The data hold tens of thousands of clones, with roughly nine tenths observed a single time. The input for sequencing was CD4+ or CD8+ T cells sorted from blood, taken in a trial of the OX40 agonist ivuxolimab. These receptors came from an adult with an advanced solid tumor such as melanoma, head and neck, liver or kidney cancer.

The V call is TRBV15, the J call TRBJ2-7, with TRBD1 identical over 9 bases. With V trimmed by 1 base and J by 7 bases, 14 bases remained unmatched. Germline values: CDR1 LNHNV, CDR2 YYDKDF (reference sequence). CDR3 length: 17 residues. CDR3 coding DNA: TGTGCCACCAGCAGAGGTGCAACAGGGGGCGTGAAGGAAGAGCAGTACTTC. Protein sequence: CATSRGATGGVKEEQYF.

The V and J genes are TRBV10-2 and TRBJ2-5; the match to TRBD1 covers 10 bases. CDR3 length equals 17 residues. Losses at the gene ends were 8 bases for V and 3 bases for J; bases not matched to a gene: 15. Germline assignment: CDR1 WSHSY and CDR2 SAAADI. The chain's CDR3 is CASLDRTGGLSKETQYF. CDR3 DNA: TGCGCCAGCCTGGACCGGACAGGGGGATTGAGTAAAGAGACCCAGTACTTC.

CDR3 in amino acids: CATDVDFGTSGKNEQFF. DNA for the CDR3: TGTGCCACCGACGTGGATTTTGGGACTAGCGGGAAGAATGAGCAGTTCTTC. This sequence joins TRBV10-3 and TRBJ2-1; the match to TRBD2 covers 13 bases. Germline assignment: CDR1 ENHRY and CDR2 SYGVKD. This CDR3 has 17 residues. V shed 10 bases and J 7 bases; nucleotides not matched to a gene: 16.

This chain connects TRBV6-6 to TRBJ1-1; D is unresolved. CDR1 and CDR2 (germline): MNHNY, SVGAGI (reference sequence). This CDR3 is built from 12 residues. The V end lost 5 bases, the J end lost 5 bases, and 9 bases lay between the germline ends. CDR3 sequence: CASSGMGTEAFF. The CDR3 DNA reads TGTGCCAGCAGTGGCATGGGGACTGAAGCTTTCTTT.

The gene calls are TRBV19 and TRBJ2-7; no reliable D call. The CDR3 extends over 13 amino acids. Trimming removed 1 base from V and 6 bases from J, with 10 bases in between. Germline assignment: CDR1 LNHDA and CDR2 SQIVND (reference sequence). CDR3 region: CASSIVQGGEQYF. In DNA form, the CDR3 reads TGTGCCAGTAGTATAGTCCAAGGTGGCGAGCAGTACTTC.

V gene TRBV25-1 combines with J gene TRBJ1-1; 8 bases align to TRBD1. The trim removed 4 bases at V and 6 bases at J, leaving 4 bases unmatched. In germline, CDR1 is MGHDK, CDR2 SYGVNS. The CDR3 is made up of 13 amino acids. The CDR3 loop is CASSGWDRSEAFF. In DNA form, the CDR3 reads TGTGCCAGCAGTGGATGGGACAGGTCTGAAGCTTTCTTT.

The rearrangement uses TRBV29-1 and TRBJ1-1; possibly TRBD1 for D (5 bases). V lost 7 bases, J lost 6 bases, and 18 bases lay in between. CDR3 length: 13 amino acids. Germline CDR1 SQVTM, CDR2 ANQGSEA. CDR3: CSAGGFSGPEAFF. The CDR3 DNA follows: TGCAGCGCCGGTGGGTTTTCGGGGCCTGAAGCTTTCTTT.

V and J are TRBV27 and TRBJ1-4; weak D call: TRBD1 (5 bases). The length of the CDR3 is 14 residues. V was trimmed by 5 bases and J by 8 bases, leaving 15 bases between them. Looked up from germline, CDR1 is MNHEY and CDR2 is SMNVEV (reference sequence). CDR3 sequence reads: CASSRHPYREKLFF. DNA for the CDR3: TGTGCCAGCAGTAGACACCCTTACAGGGAAAAACTGTTTTTT.

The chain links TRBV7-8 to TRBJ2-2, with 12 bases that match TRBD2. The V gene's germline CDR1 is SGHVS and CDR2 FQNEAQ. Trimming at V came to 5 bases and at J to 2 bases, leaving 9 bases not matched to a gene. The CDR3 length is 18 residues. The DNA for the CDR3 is TGTGCCAGCAGCCGTGTGACTAGCGGGAGTGTAAACACCGGGGAGCTGTTTTTT. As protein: CASSRVTSGSVNTGELFF.

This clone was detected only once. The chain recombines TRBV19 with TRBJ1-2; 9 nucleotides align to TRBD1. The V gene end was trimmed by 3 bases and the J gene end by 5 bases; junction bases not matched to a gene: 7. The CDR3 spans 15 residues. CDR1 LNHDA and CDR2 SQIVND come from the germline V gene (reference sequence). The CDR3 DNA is TGTGCCAGTAGTATCCCGGGACAGGGAGTTTATGGCTACACCTTC. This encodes CASSIPGQGVYGYTF.

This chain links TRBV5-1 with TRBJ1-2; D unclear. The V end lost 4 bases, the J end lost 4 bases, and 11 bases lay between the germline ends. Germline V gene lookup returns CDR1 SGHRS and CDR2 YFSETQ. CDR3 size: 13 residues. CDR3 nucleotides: TGCGCCAGCAGCCCGGACGCCTCCTATGGCTACACCTTC. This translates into CASSPDASYGYTF.

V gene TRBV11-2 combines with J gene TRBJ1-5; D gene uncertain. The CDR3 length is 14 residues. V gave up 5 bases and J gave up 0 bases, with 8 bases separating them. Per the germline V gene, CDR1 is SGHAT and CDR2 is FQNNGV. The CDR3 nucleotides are TGTGCCAGCAGCCCGTCCAGTAGCAATCAGCCCCAGCATTTT. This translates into CASSPSSSNQPQHF.

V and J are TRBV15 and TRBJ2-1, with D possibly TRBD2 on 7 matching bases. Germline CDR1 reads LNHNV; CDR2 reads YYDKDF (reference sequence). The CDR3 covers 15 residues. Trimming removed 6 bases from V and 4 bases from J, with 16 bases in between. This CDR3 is CATRLGEGGYNEQFF. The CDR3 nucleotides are TGTGCCACCAGACTTGGGGAGGGGGGATACAATGAGCAGTTCTTC.

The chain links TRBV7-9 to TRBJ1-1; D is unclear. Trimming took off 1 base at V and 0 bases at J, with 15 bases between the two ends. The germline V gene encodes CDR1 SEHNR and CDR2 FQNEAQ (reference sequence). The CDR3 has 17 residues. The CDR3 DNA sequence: TGTGCCAGCAGCTTAGATGCTAGGCCCAATCTGAACACTGAAGCTTTCTTT. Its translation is CASSLDARPNLNTEAFF.

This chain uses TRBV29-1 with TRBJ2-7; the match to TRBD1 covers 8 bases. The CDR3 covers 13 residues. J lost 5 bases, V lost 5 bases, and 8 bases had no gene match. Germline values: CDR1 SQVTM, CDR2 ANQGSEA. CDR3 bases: TGCAGCGTTACAGGACAGGGAATCCACGAGCAGTACTTC. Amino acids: CSVTGQGIHEQYF.

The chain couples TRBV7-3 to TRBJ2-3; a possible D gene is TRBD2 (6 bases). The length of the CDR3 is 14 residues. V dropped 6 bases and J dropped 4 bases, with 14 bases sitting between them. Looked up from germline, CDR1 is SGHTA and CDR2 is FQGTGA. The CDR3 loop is CASSHPGVADTQYF. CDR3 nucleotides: TGTGCCAGCAGTCACCCGGGAGTTGCAGATACGCAGTATTTT.

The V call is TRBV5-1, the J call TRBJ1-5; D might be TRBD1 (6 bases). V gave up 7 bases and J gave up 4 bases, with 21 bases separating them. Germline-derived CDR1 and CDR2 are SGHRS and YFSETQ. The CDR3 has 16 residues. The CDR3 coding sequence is TGCGCCAGCCGGACCGGAGAGGGGGGAGGTAATCAGCCCCAGCATTTT. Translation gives CASRTGEGGGNQPQHF.

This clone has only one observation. The CDR3 nucleotides read TGTGCCAGCAGTGAGGGGACTATGGGTGTGAGCGAGCAGTTCTTC. This gives the protein CASSEGTMGVSEQFF. The V gene is TRBV6-1, the J gene TRBJ2-1; 7 bases are a match to TRBD2. The V segment lost 3 bases and the J segment 10 bases; nucleotides outside the gene matches: 12. Germline CDR1 reads MNHNS; CDR2 reads SASEGT. The CDR3 runs 15 residues.

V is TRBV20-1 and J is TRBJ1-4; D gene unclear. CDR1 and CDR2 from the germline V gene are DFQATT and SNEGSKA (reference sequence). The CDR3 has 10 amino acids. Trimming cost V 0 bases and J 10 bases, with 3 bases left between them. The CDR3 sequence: CSARDGKLFF. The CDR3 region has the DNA TGCAGTGCTAGAGACGGAAAACTGTTTTTT.

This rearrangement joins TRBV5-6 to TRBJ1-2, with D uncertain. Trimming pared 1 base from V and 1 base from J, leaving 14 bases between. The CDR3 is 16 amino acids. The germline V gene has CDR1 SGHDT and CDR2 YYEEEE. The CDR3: CASSLKFWEGNYGYTF. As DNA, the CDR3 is TGTGCCAGCAGCTTGAAGTTCTGGGAAGGTAACTATGGCTACACCTTC.

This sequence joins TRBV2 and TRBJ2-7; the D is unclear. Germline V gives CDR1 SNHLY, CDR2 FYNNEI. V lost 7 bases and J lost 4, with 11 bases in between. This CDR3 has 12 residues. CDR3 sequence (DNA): TGTGCCAGCAACATTCAGAGATACGAGCAGTACTTC. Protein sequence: CASNIQRYEQYF.

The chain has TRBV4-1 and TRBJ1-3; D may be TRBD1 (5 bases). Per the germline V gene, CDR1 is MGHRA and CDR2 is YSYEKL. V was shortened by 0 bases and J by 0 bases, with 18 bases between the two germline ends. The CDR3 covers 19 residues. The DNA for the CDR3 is TGCGCCAGCAGCCAAGATGAGGGAGGGGCCGGCGGCTCTGGAAACACCATATATTTT. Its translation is CASSQDEGGAGGSGNTIYF.